The 18 T cell receptor beta chains below all came from one sample that was sequenced in a study of blood T cell repertoires in COVID-19. Libraries were prepared by immunoSEQ multiplex PCR; TCRdb keeps only in-frame clonotypes and omits some of them. The sample gives fewer than 50,000 clones, around 80% of which show up once; roughly 25% is in the top ten. Sequenced sample: peripheral blood. These TCRs come from a man in his 70s with acute or convalescent COVID-19.

The chain recombines TRBV7-6 with TRBJ2-7; D gene ambiguous. This CDR3 spans 14 amino acids. Trimming took 5 bases from V and 6 from J, leaving 17 bases between them. Germline V lookup: CDR1 SGHVS, CDR2 FNYEAQ. For the CDR3, the DNA is TGTGCCAGCAGCCGAGACTCATCCTCGACCGAGCAGTACTTC. Amino acid sequence: CASSRDSSSTEQYF.

The J gene is TRBJ2-2, the V gene TRBV27, with TRBD2 identical over 9 bases. The germline V gene encodes CDR1 MNHEY and CDR2 SMNVEV (reference sequence). There are 15 residues in the CDR3. With V trimmed by 6 bases and J by 0 bases, 2 bases remained unmatched. CDR3 nucleotides: TGTGCCAGCAGGTCTAGCGGGGCGAACACCGGGGAGCTGTTTTTT. Translating gives CASRSSGANTGELFF.

The chain links TRBV25-1 to TRBJ1-2; D possibly corresponds to TRBD1 (6 bases). CDR3 length equals 14 residues. Germline CDR1 and CDR2: MGHDK and SYGVNS. V was shortened by 3 bases and J by 5 bases, with 13 bases between the two germline ends. The CDR3 bases are TGTGCCAGCAGTGAGGTAGGGACATCATATGGCTACACCTTC. Amino acid sequence: CASSEVGTSYGYTF.

This clone was found a few times. This chain links TRBV6-1 with TRBJ1-1; 8 bases match TRBD1. The length of the CDR3 is 15 residues. Germline CDR1 reads MNHNS; CDR2 reads SASEGT. Trimming took 6 bases from V and 3 from J; bases not matched to a gene: 9. The CDR3 reads CASRNTGGVDTEAFF. The CDR3 nucleotides are TGTGCCAGCAGGAATACAGGGGGTGTGGACACTGAAGCTTTCTTT.

The chain employs TRBV5-1 and TRBJ1-6; 10 bases fit TRBD1. The CDR3 runs 16 residues. V was clipped by 3 bases and J by 7 bases; unmatched bases: 7. Per the germline V gene, CDR1 is SGHRS and CDR2 is YFSETQ. CDR3 in amino acids: CASSSEGQGNNSPLHF. CDR3 bases: TGCGCCAGCAGCTCAGAGGGACAGGGGAACAATTCACCCCTCCACTTT.

This clone was counted a few times. The chain employs TRBV6-5 and TRBJ2-7; 10 bases map to TRBD2. The CDR3 has 15 amino acids. The germline V gene has CDR1 MNHEY and CDR2 SVGAGI. V shed 4 bases, J shed 2 bases, and the junction held 5 bases outside the gene matches. This chain's CDR3 is CASSSSGGGPYEQYF. Written as DNA, the CDR3 is TGTGCCAGCAGTTCTAGCGGGGGTGGACCCTACGAGCAGTACTTC.

The chain has TRBV28 and TRBJ2-7; 8 positions agree with TRBD1. With V trimmed by 1 base and J by 4 bases, 6 bases remained unmatched. Germline V gene data show CDR1 as MDHEN and CDR2 as SYDVKM. The CDR3 runs to 15 residues. Written as DNA, the CDR3 is TGTGCCAGCAGTTTATCCGCCCAGGGGGCGTACGAGCAGTACTTC. Its translation is CASSLSAQGAYEQYF. The full variable domain, its missing parts supplied by reference TRBV28 and TRBJ2-7, is DVKVTQSSRYLVKRTGEKVFLECVQDMDHENMFWYRQDPGLGLRLIYFSYDVKMKEKGDIPEGYSVSREKKERFSLILESASTNQTSMYLCASSLSAQGAYEQYFGPGTRLTVT.

The rearrangement uses TRBV6-1 and TRBJ1-4; perhaps TRBD1 as D (6 bases). This CDR3 contains 15 residues. Germline V gene lookup returns CDR1 MNHNS and CDR2 SASEGT. V lost 3 bases and J 8 bases, leaving 16 bases between the germline ends. CDR3 loop: CASSEIQGMREKLFF. In DNA form, the CDR3 reads TGTGCCAGCAGTGAGATCCAGGGGATGCGGGAAAAACTGTTTTTT.

This clone was found once. Here the CDR3 reads CASSYDRGNYGYTF. The CDR3 DNA reads TGTGCCAGCAGTTACGACAGGGGGAACTATGGCTACACCTTC. The J gene is TRBJ1-2, the V gene TRBV6-5, with TRBD1 identical over 9 bases. V trimming: 2 bases; J trimming: 2 bases; junction bases outside the gene matches: 0. CDR3 length: 14 residues. Germline loops: CDR1 MNHEY, CDR2 SVGAGI.

The chain uses TRBV19 and TRBJ2-3, with D perhaps TRBD1 (6 bases). The CDR3 sequence is 13 residues long. Germline V lookup: CDR1 LNHDA, CDR2 SQIVND (reference sequence). The germline V and J ends were trimmed by 9 bases and 2 bases, with 12 bases remaining between them. CDR3 protein: CASRGAATDTQYF. The CDR3 bases are TGTGCCAGCAGGGGCGCGGCCACAGATACGCAGTATTTT.

This chain joins TRBV30 and TRBJ2-7; 11 bases line up with TRBD2. The CDR3 extends over 12 amino acids. The germline CDR1 and CDR2 sequences are GTSNPN and SVGIG (reference sequence). J gave up 3 bases and V 8 bases, and 3 bases lay outside the gene matches. This CDR3 reads CARGTSGYEQYF. The CDR3 coding sequence is TGTGCCCGAGGGACTAGCGGCTACGAGCAGTACTTC.

The chain carries TRBV18 and TRBJ2-1; 10 bases are shared with TRBD1. Germline CDR1 KGHSH, CDR2 LQKENI. The CDR3 contains 15 residues. J was trimmed by 4 bases and V by 4 bases; bases with no gene match: 4. The CDR3 spells CASSHRDRGYNEQFF. The CDR3 DNA follows: TGTGCCAGCTCACACCGGGACAGGGGTTACAATGAGCAGTTCTTC.

V and J are TRBV18 and TRBJ1-1; D remains ambiguous. This CDR3 is built from 14 residues. The V end lost 3 bases, the J end lost 3 bases, and 11 bases lay between the germline ends. Germline V CDR1 and CDR2: KGHSH, LQKENI. CDR3 nucleotide sequence: TGTGCCAGCTCACCGTATAACGGGGACACTGAAGCTTTCTTT. Translating gives CASSPYNGDTEAFF.

This chain links TRBV19 with TRBJ2-1; unclear D gene. The CDR3 sequence is 14 residues long. Germline V gives CDR1 LNHDA, CDR2 SQIVND (reference sequence). V was shortened by 4 bases and J by 3 bases, with 10 bases between the two germline ends. Here the CDR3 DNA reads TGTGCCAGTAGTAGTATACAAGACTACAATGAGCAGTTCTTC. The encoded protein is CASSSIQDYNEQFF. Looking up the rest from reference TRBV19 and TRBJ2-1 gives the full variable domain: DGGITQSPKYLFRKEGQNVTLSCEQNLNHDAMYWYRQDPGQGLRLIYYSQIVNDFQKGDIAEGYSVSREKKESFPLTVTSAQKNPTAFYLCASSSIQDYNEQFFGPGTRLTVL.

The gene calls are TRBV5-4 and TRBJ2-7, with TRBD1 identical over 7 bases. The CDR3 runs to 15 residues. Germline CDR1 reads SGHNT; CDR2 reads YYREEE (reference sequence). J was trimmed by 3 bases and V by 4 bases; bases with no gene match: 10. CDR3 DNA: TGTGCCAGCAGCACCGACAGGGCACCCGTCTACGAGCAGTACTTC. Its protein product is CASSTDRAPVYEQYF. Combining the CDR3 with reference TRBV5-4 and TRBJ2-7 gives the whole variable domain ETGVTQSPTHLIKTRGQQVTLRCSSQSGHNTVSWYQQALGQGPQFIFQYYREEENGRGNFPPRFSGLQFPNYSSELNVNALELDDSALYLCASSTDRAPVYEQYFGPGTRLTVT.

This clone came up a few times. The chain carries TRBV27 and TRBJ2-7; no firm D call. The CDR3 runs 15 residues. The germline V and J ends were trimmed by 0 bases and 6 bases, with 15 bases remaining between them. The germline V gene encodes CDR1 MNHEY and CDR2 SMNVEV (reference sequence). CDR3 protein: CASSLSSASAAEQYF. CDR3 in DNA: TGTGCCAGCAGTTTATCCTCTGCGTCGGCGGCCGAGCAGTACTTC.

The chain's CDR3 is CASSGFNRANQPQHF. The CDR3 region has the DNA TGTGCCAGCAGTGGCTTTAACAGGGCGAATCAGCCCCAGCATTTT. The J gene is TRBJ1-5, the V gene TRBV2; the D gene is possibly TRBD1 (6 bases). CDR1 and CDR2 (germline): SNHLY, FYNNEI. This CDR3 region has 15 residues. V lost 4 bases and J 4 bases, leaving 14 bases between the germline ends.

A single count supports this clone. The CDR3, as DNA: TGTGCCAGCAGCCGCCGACAGGGGTTAATGGGCGAGCAGTACTTC. Translating it yields CASSRRQGLMGEQYF. The chain is built from TRBV6-5 and TRBJ2-7; 8 bases agree with TRBD1. The germline CDR1 and CDR2 sequences are MNHEY and SVGAGI. The CDR3 is 15 amino acids. V shed 6 bases and J 6 bases; nucleotides not matched to a gene: 13.